The entry below gives a single T cell receptor beta chain sequence along with its context. The sample belongs to a study of blood T cell repertoires in COVID-19. For the study at large: Both acute and convalescent COVID-19 samples were obtained from the United States, Italy and Spain. T cells, B-cell-depleted T cells, or PBMCs provided the cDNA or gDNA that served as material.

V was shortened by 2 bases and J by 0 bases, with 7 bases between the two germline ends. The CDR3 spans 14 residues. Germline CDR1 reads SEHNR; CDR2 reads FQNEAQ (reference sequence). Methods used by the authors: Amplification of reference gene primers provided the estimated nucleated cell counts. The method was immunoSEQ multiplex PCR; TCRdb's version includes in-frame clones alone and lacks a portion of them. V, J and clone size are taken as reported in that table, and D and trimming were inferred from the DNA itself. The data contain approximately 290,000 clones, roughly 91% of them seen just once; the ten biggest clones take up around 0.84%.

The sequence was collected from a man aged 25-45 years with acute or convalescent COVID-19. The rearrangement uses TRBV7-9 and TRBJ1-1; D is unclear. The sequencing input was peripheral blood. CDR3 amino acids: CASSLRQLNTEAFF. Here the CDR3 DNA reads TGTGCCAGCAGCTTACGTCAGTTGAACACTGAAGCTTTCTTT.